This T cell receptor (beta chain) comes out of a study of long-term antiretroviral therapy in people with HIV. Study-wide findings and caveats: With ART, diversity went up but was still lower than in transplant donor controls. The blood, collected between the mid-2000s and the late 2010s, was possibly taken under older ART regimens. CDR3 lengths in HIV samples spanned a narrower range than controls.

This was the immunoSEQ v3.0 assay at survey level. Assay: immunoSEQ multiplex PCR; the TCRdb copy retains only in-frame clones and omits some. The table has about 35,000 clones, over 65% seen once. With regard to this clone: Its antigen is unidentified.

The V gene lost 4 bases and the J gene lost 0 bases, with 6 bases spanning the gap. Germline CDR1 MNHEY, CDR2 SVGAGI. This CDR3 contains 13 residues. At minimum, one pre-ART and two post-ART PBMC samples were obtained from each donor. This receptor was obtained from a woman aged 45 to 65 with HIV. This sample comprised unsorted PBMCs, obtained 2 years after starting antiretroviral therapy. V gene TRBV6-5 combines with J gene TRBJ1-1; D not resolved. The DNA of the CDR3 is TGTGCCAGCAGTTCACGTCTGAACACTGAAGCTTTCTTT. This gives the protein CASSSRLNTEAFF.